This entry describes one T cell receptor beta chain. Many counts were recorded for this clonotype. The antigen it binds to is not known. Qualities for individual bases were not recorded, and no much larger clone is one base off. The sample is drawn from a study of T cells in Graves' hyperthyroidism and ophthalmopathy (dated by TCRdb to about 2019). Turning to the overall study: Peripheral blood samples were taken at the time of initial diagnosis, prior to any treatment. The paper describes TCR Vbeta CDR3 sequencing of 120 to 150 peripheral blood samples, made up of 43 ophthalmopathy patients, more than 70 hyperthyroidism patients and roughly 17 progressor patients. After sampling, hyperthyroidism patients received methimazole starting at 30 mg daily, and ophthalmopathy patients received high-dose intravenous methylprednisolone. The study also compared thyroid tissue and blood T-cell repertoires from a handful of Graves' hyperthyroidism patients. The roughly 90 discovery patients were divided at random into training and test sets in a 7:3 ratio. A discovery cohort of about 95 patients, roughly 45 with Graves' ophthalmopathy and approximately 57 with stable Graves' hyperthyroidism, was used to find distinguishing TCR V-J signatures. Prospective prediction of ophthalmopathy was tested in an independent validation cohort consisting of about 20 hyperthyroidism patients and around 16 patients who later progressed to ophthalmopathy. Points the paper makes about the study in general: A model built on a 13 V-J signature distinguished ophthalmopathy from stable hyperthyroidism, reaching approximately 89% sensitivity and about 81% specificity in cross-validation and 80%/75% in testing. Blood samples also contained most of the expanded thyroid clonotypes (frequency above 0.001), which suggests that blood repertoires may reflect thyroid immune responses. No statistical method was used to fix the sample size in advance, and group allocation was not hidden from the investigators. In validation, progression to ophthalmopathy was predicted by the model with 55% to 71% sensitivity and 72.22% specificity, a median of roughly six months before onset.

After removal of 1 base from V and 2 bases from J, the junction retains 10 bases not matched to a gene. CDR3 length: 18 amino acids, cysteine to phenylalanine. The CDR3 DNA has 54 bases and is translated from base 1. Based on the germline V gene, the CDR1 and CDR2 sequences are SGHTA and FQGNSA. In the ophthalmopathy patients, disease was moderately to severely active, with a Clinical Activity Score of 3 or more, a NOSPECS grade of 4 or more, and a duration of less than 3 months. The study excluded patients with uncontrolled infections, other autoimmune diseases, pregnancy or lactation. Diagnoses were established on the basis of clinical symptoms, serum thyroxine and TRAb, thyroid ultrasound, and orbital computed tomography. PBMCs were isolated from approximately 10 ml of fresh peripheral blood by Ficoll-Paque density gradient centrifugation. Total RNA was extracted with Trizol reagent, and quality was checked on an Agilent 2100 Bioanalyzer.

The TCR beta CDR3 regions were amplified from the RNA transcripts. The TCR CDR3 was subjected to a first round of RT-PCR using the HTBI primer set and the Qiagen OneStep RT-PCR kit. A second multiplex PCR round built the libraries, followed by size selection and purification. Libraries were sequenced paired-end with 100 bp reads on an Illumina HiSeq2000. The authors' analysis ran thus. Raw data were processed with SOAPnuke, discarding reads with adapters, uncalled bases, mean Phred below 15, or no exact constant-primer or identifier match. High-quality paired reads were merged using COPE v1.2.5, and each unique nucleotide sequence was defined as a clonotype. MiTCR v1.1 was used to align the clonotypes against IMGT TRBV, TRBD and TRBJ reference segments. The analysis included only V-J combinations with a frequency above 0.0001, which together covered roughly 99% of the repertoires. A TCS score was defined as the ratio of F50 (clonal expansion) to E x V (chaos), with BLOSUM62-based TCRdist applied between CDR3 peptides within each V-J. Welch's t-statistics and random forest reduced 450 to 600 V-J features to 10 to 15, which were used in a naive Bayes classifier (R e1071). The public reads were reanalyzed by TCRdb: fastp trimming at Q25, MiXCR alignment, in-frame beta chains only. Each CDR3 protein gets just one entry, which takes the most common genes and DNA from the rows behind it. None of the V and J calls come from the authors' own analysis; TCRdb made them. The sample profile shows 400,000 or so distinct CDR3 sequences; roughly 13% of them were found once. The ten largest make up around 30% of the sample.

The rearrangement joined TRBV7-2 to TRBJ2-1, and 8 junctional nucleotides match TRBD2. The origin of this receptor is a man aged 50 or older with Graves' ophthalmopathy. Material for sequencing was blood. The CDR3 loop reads CASSLGVGRAFPYNEQFF. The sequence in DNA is TGTGCCAGCAGCTTAGGGGTCGGGAGGGCCTTTCCCTACAATGAGCAGTTCTTC.